Listed below are T cell receptor beta chains from one sample, sequenced in a study of response to subunit inactivated influenza vaccine. TCRdb recomputed calls from the RT-PCR reads with MiXCR, one row per CDR3 protein. This table has approximately 170,000 distinct CDR3 sequences, approximately 15% appearing once. Sequences were derived from CD8+ T cells sorted from PBMCs, sampled less than 6 days after vaccination. The receptors stem from a man between 45 and 60 years old who received an inactivated influenza vaccine. Both conserved end residues are part of each CDR3. The D gene is left open where the match is weak. Some rows have no size entry. The others give once, few or many, or a class for an expanded clone.

D,J,V,size,DNA,CDR3
NA,TRBJ2-7,TRBV10-3,few,TGTGCCATCAGTGAGTCTGTTTACGAGCAGTACTTC,CAISESVYEQYF
TRBD1,TRBJ2-1,TRBV12-3/TRBV12-4,few,TGTGCCAGCAGTACGCCGGGACAGGTGGAGTTCTTC,CASSTPGQVEFF
TRBD1,TRBJ2-7,TRBV7-9,many,TGTGCCAGCAGCCACGACAGGGATGATGGGTACGAGCAGTACTTC,CASSHDRDDGYEQYF
NA,TRBJ2-2,TRBV15,many,TGTGCCACCAGCAGAGGGGTATCTGGGGAGCTGTTTTTT,CATSRGVSGELFF
NA,TRBJ2-1,TRBV7-6,NA,TGTGCCAGCAGCTTAGGAGCAGCGGGCATCAATGAGCAGTTCTTC,CASSLGAAGINEQFF
NA,TRBJ2-1,TRBV5-1,many,TGCGCCAGCAGCTTATGGACCTCCGATGAGCAGTTCTTC,CASSLWTSDEQFF
NA,TRBJ1-4,TRBV4-2,few,TGTGCCAGCAGCCAAGGGTCCGGGAGCTCTAATGAAAAACTGTTTTTT,CASSQGSGSSNEKLFF
TRBD1,TRBJ1-1,TRBV24-1,few,TGTGCCACCAGTTCGGGACAGGGGGCATTTACTGAAGCTTTCTTT,CATSSGQGAFTEAFF
TRBD2,TRBJ2-1,TRBV3-1,NA,TGTGCCAGCAGTGGTCGGGAGGGCCTTAATGAGCAGTTCTTC,CASSGREGLNEQFF
NA,TRBJ2-1,TRBV28,few,TGTGCCAGCAGTTTTGGGACACCCCGCTCCTACAATGAGCAGTTCTTC,CASSFGTPRSYNEQFF
NA,TRBJ2-1,TRBV2,NA,TGTGCCAGCAGTGGTCCCTTGGATGAGCAGTTCTTC,CASSGPLDEQFF
NA,TRBJ2-2,TRBV20-1,NA,TGCAGTGCTAGAGATCTGAGCGGGCAGAGTCGTAGGGACACCGGGGAGCTGTTTTTT,CSARDLSGQSRRDTGELFF
TRBD1,TRBJ2-1,TRBV19,NA,TGTGCCAGTAGTATTGGACAGGGCTCCTACAATGAGCAGTTCTTC,CASSIGQGSYNEQFF
TRBD1,TRBJ1-6,TRBV6-2/TRBV6-3,few,TGTGCCAGCAGGGACAGGGAGAATTCACCCCTCCACTTT,CASRDRENSPLHF
TRBD1,TRBJ2-7,TRBV7-9,few,TGTGCCAGCAGCTTAGTCACAGGGGAGACATACGAGCAGTACTTC,CASSLVTGETYEQYF
NA,TRBJ2-1,TRBV11-2,few,TGTGCCAGCAGCTACGGACCCTCCAATGAGCAGTTCTTC,CASSYGPSNEQFF
NA,TRBJ2-4,TRBV4-3,few,TGCGCCAGCAGCCCCCGGGCTTTCACAGGGCGACACATTCAGTACTTC,CASSPRAFTGRHIQYF
NA,TRBJ2-4,TRBV5-1,NA,TGCGCCAGCAGCTTGGCAGGGGTTCAGTACTTC,CASSLAGVQYF
NA,TRBJ2-3,TRBV12-3/TRBV12-4,few,TGTGCCAGCAGTTTGGGGATACCCAATACGCAGTATTTT,CASSLGIPNTQYF
NA,TRBJ1-3,TRBV12-3/TRBV12-4,NA,TGTGCCAGCAGTTTAGGAGGGGCCTCTTCTGGAAACACCATATATTTT,CASSLGGASSGNTIYF
NA,TRBJ2-7,TRBV28,NA,TGTGCCAGCAGTTTTGGCGGGGCGAGGGCCTACGAGCAGTACTTC,CASSFGGARAYEQYF
NA,TRBJ1-3,TRBV9,few,TGTGCCAGCAGCGGACGGGACTACTATGGAAACACCATATATTTT,CASSGRDYYGNTIYF
NA,TRBJ2-7,TRBV19,NA,TGTGCCAGTAGTATCGGGCTAGGATACTACGAGCAGTACTTC,CASSIGLGYYEQYF
NA,TRBJ2-5,TRBV12-3/TRBV12-4,NA,TGTGCCAGCAGTTCGAGGGGTTGGGAGACCCAGTACTTC,CASSSRGWETQYF
NA,TRBJ2-2,TRBV28,NA,TGTGCCAGCAAACTGATCCGAGGGCGAGACACCGGGGAGCTGTTTTTT,CASKLIRGRDTGELFF
NA,TRBJ2-7,TRBV4-3,NA,TGCGCCAGCAGCCAAGGTATTAGCTCTGGCTACGAGCAGTACTTC,CASSQGISSGYEQYF
NA,TRBJ2-5,TRBV7-8,few,TGTGCCAGCAGCAGCCGCCTCGGGTCGAGAGAGACCCAGTACTTC,CASSSRLGSRETQYF
TRBD2,TRBJ2-7,TRBV20-1,few,TGCAGTGCTGGCCGGGGGGGTAGGTACGAGCAGTACTTC,CSAGRGGRYEQYF
NA,TRBJ1-5,TRBV7-6,few,TGTGCCAGCAGCCCGTATGTTGGCAATCAGCCCCAGCATTTT,CASSPYVGNQPQHF
NA,TRBJ1-5,TRBV7-8,few,TGTGCCAGCAGCTTAGGGGGTGCAGGCAACTCCCTCAATCAGCCCCAGCATTTT,CASSLGGAGNSLNQPQHF
TRBD1,TRBJ2-5,TRBV13,NA,TGTGCCAGCAGCTTCTTGACAGGGGTGGGCCAAGAGACCCAGTACTTC,CASSFLTGVGQETQYF
TRBD1,TRBJ2-2,TRBV3-1,NA,TGTGCCAGCAGCCCTTGGGCGTTGGGACAGGGGGCAGTAGCCGGGGAGCTGTTTTTT,CASSPWALGQGAVAGELFF
NA,TRBJ2-1,TRBV20-1,NA,TGCAGTGCTAGAGACACCCAGGGGTTCTATGAGCAGTTCTTC,CSARDTQGFYEQFF
NA,TRBJ1-1,TRBV4-2,few,TGTGCCAGCAGCCTCGAGGGACGGGGGACTGAAGCTTTCTTT,CASSLEGRGTEAFF
NA,TRBJ1-6,TRBV7-6,few,TGTGCCAGCAGCTTAGCTACCGGGAGCCTCGATTCACCCCTCCACTTT,CASSLATGSLDSPLHF
TRBD1,TRBJ2-7,TRBV7-9,NA,TGTGCCAGCAGCCCCGACAGGGACGAGCAGTACTTC,CASSPDRDEQYF
TRBD2,TRBJ2-3,TRBV4-3,NA,TGCGCCAGCAGCCAAACGTTCCCACCGGGGGGGGCGGTAAGCACAGATACGCAGTATTTT,CASSQTFPPGGAVSTDTQYF
NA,TRBJ1-3,TRBV4-1,NA,TGCGCCAGCAGCCAAGCTGTTTTTGGAAACACCATATATTTT,CASSQAVFGNTIYF
TRBD1,TRBJ1-2,TRBV27,NA,TGTGCCAGCAGTCTGTTTGGGACAGACTATGGCTACACCTTC,CASSLFGTDYGYTF
NA,TRBJ2-1,TRBV6-4,many,TGTGCCAGCAGTCCTATGGCCACCGCAGGGAGAGGAGGGGGTCCTTTCTACAATGAGCAGTTCTTC,CASSPMATAGRGGGPFYNEQFF
NA,TRBJ2-3,TRBV4-3,few,TGCGCCAGCAGCGGTTTAGCGGGCACAGATACGCAGTATTTT,CASSGLAGTDTQYF
NA,TRBJ2-7,TRBV29-1,few,TGCAGCGTTGAATCACCACGCTCTAGCGTTGAGCAGTACTTC,CSVESPRSSVEQYF
TRBD1,TRBJ2-2,TRBV5-1,NA,TGCGCCAGCAGCTCCATGGCAGGGGGCGCGGGGAACACCGGGGAGCTGTTTTTT,CASSSMAGGAGNTGELFF
TRBD2,TRBJ2-5,TRBV6-5,NA,TGTGCCAGCAGTTACTTGGGAGGGACCCAAGAGACCCAGTACTTC,CASSYLGGTQETQYF
TRBD1,TRBJ2-7,TRBV5-1,few,TGCGCCAGCAGCTCACGACAGGGCTGGGAGCAGTACTTC,CASSSRQGWEQYF
NA,TRBJ2-3,TRBV9,NA,TGTGCCAGCAGCGTGGAAGGAGGGGTGAGCACAGATACGCAGTATTTT,CASSVEGGVSTDTQYF
NA,TRBJ2-2,TRBV9,many,TGTGCCAGCAGCGTAGGGGGAACCGGGGAGCTGTTTTTT,CASSVGGTGELFF
NA,TRBJ1-6,TRBV2,few,TGTGCCAGCAGTGCCTTCCCGGGAGCTCTTGATTCACCCCTCCACTTT,CASSAFPGALDSPLHF